This TCR beta chain was identified in a study of blood T cells in healthy people across ages. Notes on the study in general: Significant beta diversity loss was already apparent by age approximately 40, declining roughly linearly.

V shed 10 bases, J shed 1 base, and the junction held 2 bases outside the gene matches. Germline assignment: CDR1 ENHRY and CDR2 SYGVKD. CDR3 length: 14 amino acids. A second PCR of 7 to 11 cycles used a sample-barcoded 5' primer and a J-beta primer mix. All samples gave at least 2.5 million CDR3-containing paired-end reads. TCRdb reprocessed the 5' RACE reads with MiXCR, giving one entry per CDR3 protein. The sample lists fewer than 2 million distinct CDR3 sequences; more than 35% were seen once. This clonotype was seen repeatedly, ten times or more. The antigen remains unidentified. The receptor was isolated from a human donor in good health. Input material: blood. The chain couples TRBV10-3 to TRBJ2-1; 12 bases fit TRBD2. CDR3 protein: CASTSGGSYNEQFF. Here the CDR3 DNA reads TGTGCCAGTACTAGCGGGGGGTCCTACAATGAGCAGTTCTTC.